This note documents a single TCR beta chain sequence. There is no known antigen for this receptor. Base qualities are not recorded, but no much larger clone differs from it by a single base. Patients with autoimmune disease history or receiving systemic immunosuppression were excluded from the trial. In every dose cohort, peripheral blood was drawn for TCR sequencing at baseline, cycle 4 day 1, and cycle 7 day 1. The samples were taken from a phase I, first-in-human, multicenter, open-label dose-escalation trial of ivuxolimab. Adults with locally advanced or metastatic melanoma, renal cell carcinoma, hepatocellular carcinoma or head and neck squamous cell carcinoma were enrolled in the trial. Before TCR sequencing, CD4+ T cells and CD8+ T cells were sorted from peripheral blood as separate populations. The sample originates from a study of OX40 agonist ivuxolimab in advanced cancers. Context from the whole study: Ivuxolimab was a fully human IgG2 agonistic monoclonal antibody targeting the costimulatory receptor OX40 (CD134). Intravenous ivuxolimab was administered to patients every 2 weeks at six dose levels: 0.01, 0.1, 0.3, 1.5, 3 and 10 mg/kg. Of the 50 or so patients in dose escalation, 19 had hepatocellular carcinoma, some 15 had melanoma, 9 had renal cell carcinoma and 9 had head and neck cancer. In the dose-escalation cohort, roughly four fifths of patients were male, and the mean age was about 55 years, with a range of 23 to 79. Prior anti-PD-1, anti-PD-L1 or anti-CTLA-4 therapy was permitted, and 40% of dose-escalation patients had received checkpoint inhibitors. Three dose-escalation patients achieved partial responses, one with hepatocellular carcinoma and two with cutaneous melanoma. Peripheral TCRbeta sequencing was intended to test whether TCR sequence diversity was altered and clonal T-cell expansion was caused by ivuxolimab. The paper covers the monotherapy dose-escalation part of the phase I ivuxolimab trial, which included N of about 50 patients.

The full study reports these points: At doses from 0.1 to 3.0 mg/kg, clonal expansion was seen in both CD4+ and CD8+ blood T cells between baseline and week 6. In the 0.1-3.0 mg/kg groups, partial responders had among the lowest normalized peripheral clonal expansion, particularly in CD8+ T cells. Low levels of normalized T-cell clonal expansion were also seen in some nonresponding patients. Antigen specificity was not determined for the clonally expanded peripheral T cells. On average, CD8+ T cells showed more expanded clones than CD4+ T cells after ivuxolimab.

Based on the germline V gene, the CDR1 and CDR2 sequences are MDHEN and SYDVKM. Spanning cysteine to phenylalanine, the CDR3 consists of 12 amino acids. The kept DNA is CDR3 alone, 36 bases in frame from the first base. V is reduced by 6 bases and J by 9 bases, leaving a spacing of 12 bases between them. Genomic DNA was extracted from sorted cells for sequencing of the TCRbeta CDR3 region. The immunoSEQ Assay was used for sequencing of TCRbeta CDR3 regions. TCRdb stores this immuneACCESS table with in-frame sequences only. Part of the clones is absent; in the studies checked, under half of the shortfall reflects unresolved V genes, and no reason is known for the rest. For this sample the table gives about 90,000 clones, of which approximately 91% were detected only once. The top ten hold around 0.34% of the sample.

Recombination joined TRBV28 with TRBJ2-4; a tentative D call is TRBD1 (6 bases match). The sequence was obtained from an adult with an advanced solid tumor such as melanoma, head and neck, liver or kidney cancer. The input for sequencing was CD4+ or CD8+ T cells sorted from blood, taken in a trial of the OX40 agonist ivuxolimab. The bases are TGTGCCAGCAGGTTTCAGGGGAGCATTCAGTACTTC. Translation gives CASRFQGSIQYF.